This T cell receptor beta chain appears in the sequencing data of a study of T cells in Graves' hyperthyroidism and ophthalmopathy. RNA transcripts gave rise to amplified TCR beta CDR3 regions. First-round RT-PCR of the TCR CDR3 relied on the HTBI primer set. TCRdb independently ran MiXCR on the multiplex PCR reads; one entry per CDR3 protein. The sample yields around 450,000 distinct CDR3 sequences, less than 20% seen once. This clonotype has at least ten counts. V lost 5 bases and J lost 5; bases outside the gene matches: 9. This CDR3 has 15 amino acids. Germline V gene sequence: CDR1 MNHNS, CDR2 SASEGT.

The rearrangement links TRBV6-1 to TRBJ1-1, with 9 bases that match TRBD1. The receptor's source is a woman aged 18-30 years with Graves' hyperthyroidism. Material for sequencing was blood. The CDR3: CASSSATGGRTEAFF. Written as DNA, the CDR3 is TGTGCCAGCAGTTCTGCGACAGGGGGTCGAACTGAAGCTTTCTTT.